These 29 T cell receptor beta chains originate from one sample sequenced in a study of blood T cell repertoires in COVID-19. Sequenced by immunoSEQ multiplex PCR; TCRdb stores in-frame clones only, minus some. The sample records 27,000 or so clones, about 85% being singletons. The sequenced sample was peripheral blood. The receptor set was obtained from a man in his sixties or seventies with acute or convalescent COVID-19.

The chain links TRBV19 to TRBJ1-2, with 8 bases matching TRBD1. Germline V gives CDR1 LNHDA, CDR2 SQIVND (reference sequence). With V trimmed by 6 bases and J by 2 bases, 2 bases remained unmatched. The CDR3 runs 13 residues. The CDR3 nucleotides are TGTGCCAGTAGCCGACAGGGGAACTATGGCTACACCTTC. Translation gives CASSRQGNYGYTF.

The rearrangement links TRBV4-1 to TRBJ2-1; TRBD2 aligns across 14 bases. The CDR3 is 18 residues long. CDR1 is MGHRA, CDR2 YSYEKL, per germline. V lost 4 bases and J lost 0; bases outside the gene matches: 5. As DNA, the CDR3 is TGCGCCAGCAGCCGGGGACTAGCGGGGGTGAGCTCCTACAATGAGCAGTTCTTC. Translated, it gives CASSRGLAGVSSYNEQFF.

This rearrangement joins TRBV4-3 to TRBJ2-1, with 12 nucleotides matching TRBD2. The CDR3 sequence is 17 residues long. V lost 4 bases, J lost 2 bases, and 6 bases stayed unmatched. Germline V CDR1 and CDR2: LGHNA, YSLEER. Here the CDR3 reads CASSPRTSGMTYNEQFF. The DNA of the CDR3 is TGCGCCAGCAGCCCGAGGACTAGCGGGATGACCTACAATGAGCAGTTCTTC.

This sequence joins TRBV5-6 and TRBJ1-2; D perhaps matches TRBD1 (5 bases). V shed 6 bases and J shed 5 bases, with 14 bases lying between them. CDR1 is SGHDT and CDR2 is YYEEEE in the germline V gene. CDR3 length: 13 residues. The DNA for the CDR3 is TGTGCCAGCATTGGGGCACAGAGTTATGGCTACACCTTC. Its protein is CASIGAQSYGYTF.

The chain is built from TRBV5-1 and TRBJ2-6, with TRBD1 matching 9 bases. The CDR3 length is 17 residues. Germline loops: CDR1 SGHRS, CDR2 YFSETQ. V lost 4 bases and J lost 2; bases outside the gene matches: 7. The CDR3 is CASSGSRDRAGANVLTF. The CDR3 region has the DNA TGCGCCAGCAGCGGGTCCCGGGACAGGGCTGGGGCCAACGTCCTGACTTTC.

The J gene is TRBJ2-1, the V gene TRBV12-3 or TRBV12-4, with D perhaps TRBD2 (5 bases). The CDR3 contains 13 residues. Trimming removed 6 bases from V and 8 bases from J, with 14 bases in between. CDR3 nucleotides: TGTGCCAGCAGGACGGGATCCTCGGATGAGCAGTTCTTC. It specifies CASRTGSSDEQFF.

This clone is a singleton in its sample. This chain uses TRBV4-2 with TRBJ1-5; weak D call: TRBD1 (5 bases). Germline lookup yields CDR1 LGHNA and CDR2 YNFKEQ. Trimming removed 0 bases at V and 3 bases at J, with 12 bases between. The CDR3 extends over 16 amino acids. CDR3 in amino acids: CASSQELIGANQPQHF. The CDR3 nucleotides are TGTGCCAGCAGCCAAGAGTTGATAGGGGCCAATCAGCCCCAGCATTTT.

This clone appeared once. This rearrangement joins TRBV18 to TRBJ2-4; a weak D match, TRBD1 (6 bases). Germline values: CDR1 KGHSH, CDR2 LQKENI. V gave up 8 bases and J gave up 3 bases, with 8 bases separating them. This CDR3 comprises 12 residues. The CDR3 nucleotides are TGTGCCAGCCGGACAGTCAAAAACATTCAGTACTTC. Its protein product is CASRTVKNIQYF.

In DNA, the CDR3 is TGTGCCAGCAGTCCTCGGGGACTATCCAACAATGAGCAGTTCTTC. Residues: CASSPRGLSNNEQFF. The V call is TRBV6-5, the J call TRBJ2-1; TRBD2 matches at 7 bases. Germline CDR1 reads MNHEY; CDR2 reads SVGAGI. Trimming removed 5 bases from V and 5 bases from J; junction bases left unmatched: 9. The CDR3 runs 15 residues.

The rearrangement joins TRBV19 to TRBJ1-5; 8 bases agree with TRBD1. CDR3 length: 15 amino acids. The V gene's germline CDR1 is LNHDA and CDR2 SQIVND (reference sequence). J gave up 6 bases and V 6 bases, and 10 bases lay outside the gene matches. In DNA, the CDR3 is TGTGCCAGTAGGGTCGACAGGGGAGGGGGTCAGCCCCAGCATTTT. This sequence encodes CASRVDRGGGQPQHF.

The V and J genes are TRBV3-1 (or the pseudogene TRBV3-2) and TRBJ2-7; no firm D call. This CDR3 is built from 13 residues. Trimming removed 4 bases from V and 4 bases from J, with 11 bases in between. Germline V lookup: CDR1 LGHDT, CDR2 YNNKEL (reference sequence). The CDR3 region has the DNA TGTGCCAGCAGCCCCGTCTATTCATACGAGCAGTACTTC. Translated, it gives CASSPVYSYEQYF.

The gene calls are TRBV19 and TRBJ1-3; D remains ambiguous. The CDR3 totals 14 residues. From germline, CDR1 is LNHDA and CDR2 SQIVND (reference sequence). The V end lost 6 bases, the J end lost 2 bases, and 11 bases lay between the germline ends. CDR3 region: CASSFTGAGNTIYF. In DNA, the CDR3 is TGTGCCAGTAGCTTCACGGGAGCTGGAAACACCATATATTTT.

The CDR3 sequence is CASSLGTGDEKLFF. The CDR3 DNA follows: TGTGCCAGCAGTTTGGGGACAGGGGATGAAAAACTGTTTTTT. The rearrangement links TRBV27 to TRBJ1-4; 10 bases match TRBD1. V shed 3 bases and J 6 bases; nucleotides not matched to a gene: 1. Germline lookup yields CDR1 MNHEY and CDR2 SMNVEV (reference sequence). The CDR3 covers 14 residues.

The J gene is TRBJ1-2, the V gene TRBV6-5; D is possibly TRBD1 (6 bases). Trimming took off 0 bases at V and 0 bases at J, with 11 bases between the two ends. CDR3 length: 16 amino acids. CDR1 MNHEY and CDR2 SVGAGI come from the germline V gene. CDR3 bases: TGTGCCAGCAGTTACTCAGGGGACATAGCTAACTATGGCTACACCTTC. This translates into CASSYSGDIANYGYTF.

The rearrangement joins TRBV19 to TRBJ2-7, with D possibly TRBD1 on 5 matching bases. Germline-derived CDR1 and CDR2 are LNHDA and SQIVND (reference sequence). CDR3 length: 13 amino acids. Between the trimmed V and J ends, which lost 5 bases and 3 bases, there was a span of 11 bases. This CDR3 reads CASSVQGGYEQYF. The CDR3 DNA sequence: TGTGCCAGTAGTGTCCAGGGTGGCTACGAGCAGTACTTC.

V is TRBV6-5 and J is TRBJ2-1; 10 nucleotides align to TRBD1. The germline V gene encodes CDR1 MNHEY and CDR2 SVGAGI. Unmatched junction bases numbered 9, after V lost 10 bases and J lost 6 bases. This CDR3 has 14 residues. CDR3 nucleotides: TGTGCCACCTCTTGGGACAGGGGAGGCAATGAGCAGTTCTTC. Translated: CATSWDRGGNEQFF.

The chain carries TRBV19 and TRBJ2-5, with a weak D call TRBD2 (5 bases). There are 14 residues in the CDR3. The germline CDR1 and CDR2 sequences are LNHDA and SQIVND (reference sequence). V dropped 3 bases and J dropped 4 bases, with 12 bases sitting between them. The CDR3 protein is CASSIFGERETQYF. CDR3 nucleotide sequence: TGTGCCAGTAGTATTTTCGGGGAGCGAGAGACCCAGTACTTC.

V usage is TRBV5-6 and J usage is TRBJ2-2; possibly TRBD2 for D (5 bases). The CDR3 is 15 amino acids. The germline V gene encodes CDR1 SGHDT and CDR2 YYEEEE. Trimming pared 3 bases from V and 4 bases from J, leaving 13 bases between. The CDR3 sequence: CASSWGAGSTGELFF. The CDR3 coding sequence is TGTGCCAGCAGCTGGGGAGCCGGGTCCACCGGGGAGCTGTTTTTT.

In DNA form, the CDR3 reads TGTGCCGCCTTCGGGATGAGCTCCTACGAGCAGTACTTC. As protein: CAAFGMSSYEQYF. The V gene is TRBV21-1, the J gene TRBJ2-7; the table's D gene call, TRBD2, was not cross checked with the DNA. TRBV21-1 is a pseudogene locus. The CDR3 is 13 residues long.

This rearrangement joins TRBV5-4 to TRBJ1-1; D is unresolved. V was pared by 0 bases and J by 10 bases, with 16 bases between. The CDR3 has 14 amino acids. Per germline, CDR1 SGHNT and CDR2 YYREEE (reference sequence). The CDR3 nucleotides read TGTGCCAGCAGCTTGGATGGAGGTCCTTGGGGAGCTTTCTTT. This gives the protein CASSLDGGPWGAFF. Full variable domain (rest looked up from reference TRBV5-4 and TRBJ1-1): ETGVTQSPTHLIKTRGQQVTLRCSSQSGHNTVSWYQQALGQGPQFIFQYYREEENGRGNFPPRFSGLQFPNYSSELNVNALELDDSALYLCASSLDGGPWGAFFGQGTRLTVV.

This chain joins TRBV5-1 and TRBJ1-3; no firm D call. V was trimmed by 3 bases and J by 3 bases, leaving 10 bases between them. The CDR3 spans 14 residues. CDR1 is SGHRS and CDR2 is YFSETQ in the germline V gene. CDR3 region: CASSYRGHGNTIYF. The CDR3 coding sequence is TGCGCCAGCAGCTATCGAGGTCATGGAAACACCATATATTTT.

The chain recombines TRBV5-1 with TRBJ2-1; weak D call: TRBD2 (5 bases). The CDR3 loop spans 16 amino acids. Deletions cut 0 bases from V and 0 bases from J, with 10 bases between. Germline CDR1 reads SGHRS; CDR2 reads YFSETQ. The CDR3 is CASSLGETSSYNEQFF. The CDR3 bases are TGCGCCAGCAGCTTGGGGGAGACGAGCTCCTACAATGAGCAGTTCTTC.

V and J are TRBV6-5 and TRBJ2-7, with no clear D. Per germline, CDR1 MNHEY and CDR2 SVGAGI. V lost 0 bases to trimming and J lost 5 bases, with 14 bases between them. The CDR3 is made up of 15 amino acids. CDR3 in DNA: TGTGCCAGCAGTTACTCGGGCCAGCCGTCCCACGAGCAGTACTTC. Protein: CASSYSGQPSHEQYF.

This clone was counted only a few times. This chain joins TRBV19 and TRBJ2-1; unclear D gene. The CDR3 is 11 amino acids. Trimming left V 4 bases short and J 7 bases short, with 5 bases between. Germline lookup yields CDR1 LNHDA and CDR2 SQIVND (reference sequence). The CDR3 DNA is TGTGCCAGTAGTAAGACTAATGAGCAGTTCTTC. Translation gives CASSKTNEQFF.

This clone was observed a handful of times. The chain has TRBV6-2 or TRBV6-3 and TRBJ1-6; D may be TRBD1 (5 bases). Trimming pared 4 bases from V and 9 bases from J, leaving 16 bases between. Germline V CDR1 and CDR2: MNHEY, SVGEGT. The CDR3 runs to 15 residues. In DNA, the CDR3 is TGTGCCAGCAGTTTACGGAGGCAGGGAGGTTCACCCCTCCACTTT. Residues: CASSLRRQGGSPLHF.

This chain connects TRBV29-1 to TRBJ2-1; 11 bases fit TRBD2. CDR3 length: 15 residues. V trimming: 3 bases; J trimming: 3 bases; junction bases outside the gene matches: 4. From germline, CDR1 is SQVTM and CDR2 ANQGSEA. The CDR3 bases are TGCAGCGTTGAGGTGGGGACTAGCGGCTACAATGAGCAGTTCTTC. Protein: CSVEVGTSGYNEQFF.

This clone showed up just a few times. The rearrangement links TRBV5-1 to TRBJ1-1; the D gene is possibly TRBD1 (6 bases). V was shortened by 2 bases and J by 6 bases, with 11 bases between the two germline ends. This CDR3 comprises 13 residues. Germline values: CDR1 SGHRS, CDR2 YFSETQ. CDR3 in amino acids: CASSLQGWAEAFF. The CDR3 DNA follows: TGCGCCAGCAGCTTACAGGGCTGGGCTGAAGCTTTCTTT.

This clone was observed once. This chain joins TRBV4-2 and TRBJ2-1, with 7 bases aligning to TRBD2. Losses at the gene ends were 1 base for V and 4 bases for J; bases not matched to a gene: 4. Germline CDR1 and CDR2: LGHNA and YNFKEQ. The CDR3 runs to 15 residues. The CDR3 DNA reads TGTGCCAGCAGCCAAGGTGCGGGAGTGTACAATGAGCAGTTCTTC. Its protein is CASSQGAGVYNEQFF.

The chain recombines TRBV9 with TRBJ2-1; the D gene is possibly TRBD2 (5 bases). V lost 4 bases, J lost 6 bases, and 17 bases lay in between. Germline lookup yields CDR1 SGDLS and CDR2 YYNGEE. The CDR3 runs to 15 residues. CDR3 region: CASSQALDPRNEQFF. DNA of the CDR3: TGTGCCAGCAGCCAAGCACTAGACCCCCGCAATGAGCAGTTCTTC.